A single T cell receptor beta chain is shown here with its context. What it binds is unknown. This sample is drawn from a study of shared clonotypes between healthy human individuals. The study, taken as a whole, reports: Measured sharing among donors was expected to vary with sequencing depth. Lower generation probabilities were found for non-shared clonotypes than for those shared by all four donors.

Method: immunoSEQ multiplex PCR; TCRdb's copy keeps in-frame clones and lacks some. The table has around 1.1 million clones, more than 75% seen once. Germline V gene lookup returns CDR1 LNHDA and CDR2 SQIVND (reference sequence). The CDR3 runs 16 residues. Trimming removed 9 bases from V and 5 bases from J; junction bases left unmatched: 16. The sequencing input was memory CD4+ T cells from PBMCs. Subset of the sample: CD45RA-negative fraction. The rearrangement joins TRBV19 to TRBJ1-1, with 9 bases matching TRBD1. The sequence derives from a man younger than 30 in good health. Some clones in this sample may be carry-over from other donors' samples. DNA of the CDR3: TGTGCCAGCAGAAACGCCTGGGGGACAGGGTATACTGAAGCTTTCTTT. It encodes CASRNAWGTGYTEAFF. The whole variable domain, remainder taken from reference TRBV19 and TRBJ1-1, is DGGITQSPKYLFRKEGQNVTLSCEQNLNHDAMYWYRQDPGQGLRLIYYSQIVNDFQKGDIAEGYSVSREKKESFPLTVTSAQKNPTAFYLCASRNAWGTGYTEAFFGQGTRLTVV.